This entry lists 24 T cell receptor beta chains sequenced from one sample in a study of blood T cell repertoires in COVID-19. Sequenced by immunoSEQ multiplex PCR; TCRdb stores in-frame clones only, minus some. Found here are about 230,000 clones, about 86% of them singletons; the top ten hold 4.4%. The sequenced sample was peripheral blood. The receptors originated from a man in his forties or fifties with active or convalescent COVID-19.

The chain couples TRBV6-1 to TRBJ2-7, with TRBD1 matching over 12 bases. Trimming took 0 bases from V and 6 from J; bases not matched to a gene: 6. There are 16 residues in the CDR3. Germline V gene lookup returns CDR1 MNHNS and CDR2 SASEGT. CDR3 amino acids: CASSEAGGQGAVEQYF. The CDR3 bases are TGTGCCAGCAGTGAAGCTGGGGGACAGGGGGCGGTCGAGCAGTACTTC.

The chain carries TRBV5-1 and TRBJ2-3; 7 positions match TRBD2. CDR1 is SGHRS, CDR2 YFSETQ, per germline. V dropped 6 bases and J dropped 0; count of bases not matched to a gene: 4. This CDR3 has 14 amino acids. Here the CDR3 reads CASTHSGSTDTQYF. The CDR3 DNA sequence: TGCGCCAGCACCCATAGCGGGAGCACAGATACGCAGTATTTT.

A few counts support this clone. V and J are TRBV10-3 and TRBJ1-2; D possibly corresponds to TRBD1 (6 bases). Deletions cut 7 bases from V and 4 bases from J, with 16 bases between. This CDR3 region has 14 residues. The germline V gene has CDR1 ENHRY and CDR2 SYGVKD. This CDR3 reads CAITPTGQSYGYTF. Written as DNA, the CDR3 is TGTGCCATCACCCCAACCGGACAGTCCTATGGCTACACCTTC.

The gene calls are TRBV20-1 and TRBJ1-3; D unresolved. Germline V gene lookup returns CDR1 DFQATT and CDR2 SNEGSKA (reference sequence). The CDR3 has 13 amino acids. V gave up 3 bases and J gave up 1 base, with 7 bases separating them. In DNA, the CDR3 is TGCAGTGCTAGTGGCGGGTCTGGAAACACCATATATTTT. It codes for CSASGGSGNTIYF.

The chain carries TRBV2 and TRBJ1-1; 8 bases match TRBD1. Trimming cost V 6 bases and J 4 bases; bases outside gene matches: 4. The CDR3 has 13 residues. Germline V lookup: CDR1 SNHLY, CDR2 FYNNEI. CDR3 in DNA: TGTGCCAGCAGGCCCAGGGGGCTCACTGAAGCTTTCTTT. Translated: CASRPRGLTEAFF.

This sequence joins TRBV7-6 and TRBJ2-1; 9 positions agree with TRBD2. J was trimmed by 8 bases and V by 4 bases; bases with no gene match: 3. The CDR3 spans 13 residues. Germline-derived CDR1 and CDR2 are SGHVS and FNYEAQ. The CDR3 sequence: CASSYQRGDEQFF. The CDR3 bases are TGTGCCAGCAGCTACCAGCGGGGGGATGAGCAGTTCTTC.

The J gene is TRBJ1-5, the V gene TRBV12-3 or TRBV12-4, with D unclear. V was shortened by 1 base and J by 7 bases, with 8 bases between the two germline ends. The CDR3 loop spans 13 amino acids. CDR3 bases: TGTGCCAGCAGTTTAGATCGTTTACAGCCCCAGCATTTT. The encoded protein is CASSLDRLQPQHF.

V is TRBV7-3 and J is TRBJ2-3; possibly TRBD2 for D (6 bases). Germline V CDR1 and CDR2: SGHTA, FQGTGA. The CDR3 length is 17 residues. V lost 1 base and J 2 bases, leaving 16 bases between the germline ends. CDR3 bases: TGTGCCAGCAGCTTAATGCCCCTCCGCGGGAACACAGATACGCAGTATTTT. Encoded protein: CASSLMPLRGNTDTQYF.

V and J are TRBV6-5 and TRBJ1-1, with D perhaps TRBD1 (5 bases). The CDR3 sequence is 14 residues long. V lost 7 bases to trimming and J lost 0 bases, with 12 bases between them. Germline-derived CDR1 and CDR2 are MNHEY and SVGAGI. The CDR3 sequence: CASTPGRVNTEAFF. CDR3 nucleotides: TGTGCCAGCACCCCCGGCAGGGTGAACACTGAAGCTTTCTTT.

The chain uses TRBV19 and TRBJ1-5; D unresolved. The germline gives CDR1 LNHDA, CDR2 SQIVND (reference sequence). With 3 bases removed from V and 0 bases from J, the gap between germline ends came to 9 bases. The length of the CDR3 is 15 residues. The CDR3 spells CASSIRYDSNQPQHF. The CDR3 DNA is TGTGCCAGTAGTATTCGGTACGATAGCAATCAGCCCCAGCATTTT.

This clone was seen a single time. The chain has TRBV6-1 and TRBJ2-7; 10 positions match TRBD1. The V gene's germline CDR1 is MNHNS and CDR2 SASEGT. Germline trimming cut 3 bases from V and 4 bases from J; bases unmatched to any gene: 9. The CDR3 is made up of 16 amino acids. The CDR3 coding sequence is TGTGCCAGCAGTGAGGGCCCGGGACAGGGGTGGTACGAGCAGTACTTC. Translated, it gives CASSEGPGQGWYEQYF.

The chain employs TRBV6-5 and TRBJ2-5; TRBD1 matches 7 bases. Trimming removed 6 bases from V and 4 bases from J; junction bases left unmatched: 2. The germline V gene has CDR1 MNHEY and CDR2 SVGAGI. The CDR3 has 12 residues. CDR3 sequence: CASSHRGETQYF. Written as DNA, the CDR3 is TGTGCCAGCAGCCACAGGGGAGAGACCCAGTACTTC.

This sequence joins TRBV24-1 and TRBJ1-5, with D perhaps TRBD1 (6 bases). CDR3 size: 17 residues. Trimming took off 4 bases at V and 2 bases at J, with 17 bases between the two ends. Per the germline V gene, CDR1 is KGHDR and CDR2 is SFDVKD. CDR3 bases: TGTGCCACCAGTGACCCCGGGGAGGGGGGAGGCAATCAGCCCCAGCATTTT. Protein product: CATSDPGEGGGNQPQHF.

In this sample, this clone turned up a few times. The chain has TRBV5-6 and TRBJ1-1; perhaps TRBD1 as D (5 bases). The CDR3 is 15 residues long. Trimming left V 0 bases short and J 2 bases short, with 11 bases between. Germline loops: CDR1 SGHDT, CDR2 YYEEEE. CDR3 amino acids: CASSLVQGLNTEAFF. In nucleotides, the CDR3 is TGTGCCAGCAGCTTGGTTCAGGGCCTAAACACTGAAGCTTTCTTT.

The chain couples TRBV5-4 to TRBJ2-7; 7 nucleotides match TRBD1. The CDR3 has 16 amino acids. The J segment lost 0 bases and the V segment lost 4 bases, leaving 10 bases of the junction unmatched. Germline V gene sequence: CDR1 SGHNT, CDR2 YYREEE (reference sequence). CDR3 coding DNA: TGTGCCAGCAGCAGGACCGCCGGGACAGACTCCTACGAGCAGTACTTC. It is translated as CASSRTAGTDSYEQYF.

CDR3 loop: CASSLGGSHSYEQYF. The DNA of the CDR3 is TGCGCCAGCAGCTTGGGGGGCAGCCACTCCTACGAGCAGTACTTC. The chain recombines TRBV5-1 with TRBJ2-7, with a weak D call TRBD1 (5 bases). CDR1 is SGHRS, CDR2 YFSETQ, per germline. The ends were cut back, 0 bases at V and 0 bases at J, with 10 bases in the middle. The CDR3 runs to 15 residues.

This clone was observed a single time. V gene TRBV5-6 combines with J gene TRBJ2-7, with 7 positions matching TRBD1. The V gene's germline CDR1 is SGHDT and CDR2 YYEEEE. Losses at the gene ends were 7 bases for V and 0 bases for J; bases not matched to a gene: 7. The CDR3 extends over 14 amino acids. CDR3 in amino acids: CASLLQGISYEQYF. The CDR3 coding sequence is TGTGCCAGCCTGCTACAGGGGATCTCCTACGAGCAGTACTTC.

J is TRBJ1-5 and V is TRBV11-2; D not resolved. The CDR3 runs 17 residues. Trimming took 0 bases from V and 0 from J, leaving 12 bases between them. Germline values: CDR1 SGHAT, CDR2 FQNNGV. The CDR3 protein is CASSLDREGISNQPQHF. The CDR3 DNA sequence: TGTGCCAGCAGCTTAGATCGGGAAGGGATTAGCAATCAGCCCCAGCATTTT.

This chain joins TRBV30 and TRBJ1-2; possibly TRBD1 for D (5 bases). Trimming left V 0 bases short and J 4 bases short, with 12 bases between. Germline V gives CDR1 GTSNPN, CDR2 SVGIG (reference sequence). The CDR3 loop spans 14 amino acids. CDR3 residues: CAWSVLGAAYGYTF. As DNA, the CDR3 is TGTGCCTGGAGTGTGCTAGGGGCTGCCTATGGCTACACCTTC.

The chain uses TRBV3-1 (or the pseudogene TRBV3-2) and TRBJ1-3; 7 nucleotides agree with TRBD1. After removal of 0 bases from V and 1 base from J, the junction contained 9 bases not matched to a gene. Germline V CDR1 and CDR2: LGHDT, YNNKEL (reference sequence). The CDR3 contains 18 residues. As DNA, the CDR3 is TGTGCCAGCAGCCAAGAACGAGACAGGGCAACTTCTGGAAACACCATATATTTT. It specifies CASSQERDRATSGNTIYF.

CDR3 in amino acids: CASSPGQGATNEKLFF. CDR3 in DNA: TGTGCCAGCAGCCCTGGACAGGGGGCGACTAATGAAAAACTGTTTTTT. J is TRBJ1-4 and V is TRBV5-8; 11 nucleotides agree with TRBD1. CDR1 and CDR2 from the germline V gene are SGHTS and YDEGEE. V dropped 4 bases and J dropped 2; count of bases not matched to a gene: 4. The CDR3 contains 16 residues. Supplemented by reference TRBV5-8 and TRBJ1-4, the full variable domain reads EAGVTQSPTHLIKTRGQQATLRCSPISGHTSVYWYQQALGLGLQFLLWYDEGEERNRGNFPPRFSGRQFPNYSSELNVNALELEDSALYLCASSPGQGATNEKLFFGSGTQLSVL.

The J gene is TRBJ1-1, the V gene TRBV27; tentative D call: TRBD1 (6 bases). Germline assignment: CDR1 MNHEY and CDR2 SMNVEV (reference sequence). CDR3 length equals 13 residues. The V gene lost 3 bases and the J gene lost 5 bases, with 10 bases spanning the gap. The CDR3 reads CASSFRGQTEAFF. CDR3 sequence (DNA): TGTGCCAGCAGTTTTAGGGGACAAACTGAAGCTTTCTTT.

The chain employs TRBV12-3 or TRBV12-4 and TRBJ1-2; D gene uncertain. V gave up 6 bases and J gave up 8 bases, with 16 bases separating them. The CDR3 loop spans 13 amino acids. CDR3 amino acids: CASSLGARRGYTF. The CDR3 DNA sequence: TGTGCCAGCAGCCTAGGCGCCCGCCGGGGCTACACCTTC.

V usage is TRBV30 and J usage is TRBJ1-2; no clear D. This CDR3 comprises 11 residues. CDR1 and CDR2 from the germline V gene are GTSNPN and SVGIG (reference sequence). Trimming shortened V by 0 bases and J by 8 bases, and 7 bases separated the two germline ends. The CDR3 DNA is TGTGCCTGGAGTGTAGGAGGGGGCTACACCTTC. This encodes CAWSVGGGYTF.